This T cell receptor beta chain was captured by sequencing in a study of cytomegalovirus exposure and HLA in healthy donors (dated by TCRdb to between 2016 and 2019). The study in broad terms: An earlier analysis of 587 of the donors reported approximately 300 Gb of sequence data and 90 million to 120 million unique TCR beta sequences obtained from approximately 180 million T cells. An early release covering just under 650 HLA-typed donors comprised about 310 gigabases of sequencing data and 85 million to 100 million unique TCR sequences. The genetic ancestry cluster associated with self-reported Caucasian donors included 81% of the 300 to 450 genotyped donors. The aim of the study was to test whether cataloging public T cell receptors could identify signatures of past pathogen exposure. The T cell repertoires of several hundred subjects were profiled by immunosequencing and related to cytomegalovirus serostatus. Besides the first cohort of 550 to 750 subjects, a separate validation cohort made up of 120 different subjects was used. To predict cytomegalovirus infection status, the study brought together high-throughput TCR immunosequencing, statistical association of individual TCRs with disease status, and machine learning. To study patterns of TCR occurrence, a later analysis re-analyzed previously published TCR beta repertoires from 550 to 800 donors and added high-resolution HLA genotyping. Rather than drawing on any new phenotypic data, the later analysis identified candidate immune exposures from TCR beta sequences and the way those sequences occurred across donors. To decide whether each TCR beta V gene segment behaved as functional or pseudogenic, an earlier analysis of nearly 600 of the donors relied on high-throughput TCR beta sequencing. Donor age, sex, ethnicity and CMV serostatus were compiled alongside the repertoire data. In a later genetic analysis, genome-wide SNP genotypes for about 65% of the roughly 700 donors were used, and that subset was treated as a discovery cohort. Every repertoire in the discovery cohort had been generated on one and the same sequencing platform. HLA typing included class I and class II loci at four-digit resolution. The number of typed donors differed by locus: about 620-640 for A, B, C, DRB1 and DQB1; approximately 520 for DQA1; approximately 600 for DPA1; and around 490 for DPB1. Roughly five DR-DQ haplotypes were handled as single units for association and clustering, since linkage in the cohort was strong. Across under 500 genotyped donors of the cohort, an average of approximately 220,000 unique TCR beta nucleotide sequences per donor were sequenced, and 15% to 20% of those sequences were non-productive. General findings and caveats noted by the study authors: Because the 87-base-pair reads could not distinguish some IMGT-functional V segments, including TRBV6-2 and TRBV6-3, those segments were excluded. In an earlier analysis of fewer than 700 of the donors, most TCR beta V segments appeared in productive rearrangements about 90% or about 30% of the time, broadly matching IMGT annotations. According to a later analysis, most CMV-associated TCR beta chains appeared to be HLA-restricted, and the HLA associations seemed to be driven largely by CMV exposure. In the study, 150 to 200 TCR beta chains were listed as associated with cytomegalovirus. In vitro tests confirmed that a few of the cytomegalovirus-associated TCR beta chains recognize cytomegalovirus antigens. Strong co-occurrence of HLA alleles, especially DR and DQ, made assigning TCR associations to individual alleles difficult. A further reported finding was that TCR beta sequences accurately predicted the HLA-A and HLA-B alleles for most subjects in the first cohort. A later analysis associated some 17,000 TCR beta sequences with specific HLA alleles at a false discovery rate of 0.05. A later analysis reported that several top co-occurrence clusters appeared linked to parvovirus B19, influenza, CMV and Epstein-Barr virus. Because counts were too low, seventeen rarely observed V segments, including chromosome 9 orphons, were left out of the earlier analysis of about 500 of the donors. The presence/absence analyses assumed that sequencing depth was roughly uniform across donors, and that assumption may not be true. A later genetic analysis reported fewer N-insertions in productive TCRs among donors in an Asian-associated ancestry cluster than the approximately 700-donor mean. In both the original and validation cohorts, the classifier was reported to diagnose cytomegalovirus status with high specificity and sensitivity. Because HLA typing was unavailable for some donors at each locus, only the typed subset was used in association tests. Across donors, most TCR sequences were observed very rarely, whereas some public TCRs were present in many individuals. In a later analysis, HLA-associated TCR beta chains were found to be more clonally expanded and to have lower generation probabilities than equally common non-associated chains. Only TCR beta chains were sequenced in this cohort, and the absence of alpha or paired-chain data limited detectable features. In a later analysis, the rate of TCR association differed among HLA loci, with DRB1 alleles having the most associated TCRs and HLA-C alleles having the fewest. A cluster of highly shared sequence variants was judged likely to represent a technical artifact of the sequencing pipeline. The authors suggested that the approach could potentially be generalized to other disease states and immunological phenotypes. Immune exposure information for the cohort was limited to CMV serostatus. Correlated functional status among segregating V segments might reflect linkage disequilibrium, but an unknown experimental factor could not be ruled out. In a later genetic analysis, a missense DCLRE1C variant was associated with V-gene and J-gene trimming of TCR beta chains, and the association was replicated in an independent cohort.

Via the germline V gene, CDR1 is SNHLY and CDR2 FYNNEI. The CDR3 holds 13 amino acids from the cysteine to the phenylalanine. Just the 39-base CDR3 DNA is kept, in frame starting at base 1. About this clone itself: Which antigen it targets is not known. Relative to the germline gene, one junction end is altered; a read error may explain this.

Preparation of the library involved the immunoSEQ multiplex PCR assay. For the multiplex PCR, a mixture combining 60 forward primers for TCR Vbeta segments and 13 reverse primers for TCR Jbeta segments was used. Amplification of the CDR3 region of rearranged TCR beta genes was performed with a multiplex PCR assay on genomic DNA. Amplified TCR beta libraries were sequenced as 87-base-pair reads on the Illumina HiSeq System. The study's own analysis went as follows. In a later analysis, roughly 80 million unique TCR beta chains were counted across the roughly 700 repertoires, and around 10 million of these chains were shared by at least two donors. Raw reads were error-corrected and collapsed into unique sequences by a nearest-neighbor algorithm in which closely related sequences were merged to remove PCR and sequencing errors. Alignment of CDR3 sequences to IMGT reference sequences was used to assign V, D and J gene segments. For a sequence to be retained, a match of at least six nucleotides was required to both a V gene segment and a J gene segment. Rearrangements were called productive when the CDR3 lacked stop codons and stayed in frame with V and J; all others were non-productive. Following IMGT convention, CDR3 was defined as the stretch from the second conserved V-encoded cysteine up to the conserved J-encoded phenylalanine. The earlier analysis of 587 of the donors excluded sequences that lacked an unambiguous match to a single V gene segment. In an earlier analysis of 587 of the donors, V segments were called functional above 56.7% productive rearrangements and were called segregating when the between-donor standard deviation exceeded 5%. A statistical classification framework was built for diagnosing cytomegalovirus status from the catalog of TCR beta chain sequences. V and J gene assignment, in a later analysis, came from comparing TCR nucleotide sequences with IMGT/GENE-DB human TR gene sequences. Using the TCRdist pipeline, a later analysis assigned CDR3 sequences along with most-parsimonious VDJ recombination scenarios. A later analysis defined each TCR beta chain by its CDR3 amino acid sequence plus V-gene family, and excluded reads lacking a unique V-gene family. As a way to deal with suspected cross-contamination and a sequencing artifact, a later analysis dropped under 600 nucleotide sequences that were highly shared and had low generation probability. A later analysis calculated a clonal expansion index for each public chain from normalized within-repertoire ranks of inferred template counts. A later analysis computed generation probabilities with a VDJ recombination model fitted to out-of-frame rearrangements, and checked the results against IGoR. Hypergeometric tests were used in a later analysis to score TCR-TCR, TCR-HLA and TCR-CMV co-occurrence, with a repertoire-size bias correction applied to the TCR pairs. In a later analysis, false discovery rates were estimated by permuting HLA or CMV assignments 20 times. In a later analysis, co-occurring TCRs were grouped using DBSCAN, with TCRdist sequence similarity added in when clustering inside HLA-allele-positive subsets. Repertoires with fewer than 30,000 or more than 120,000 public chains were left out of co-occurrence clustering, as were about 5 repertoires with anomalous nucleotide sharing. This is the immuneACCESS table as TCRdb keeps it, with only in-frame sequences that have V and J called. A part of the clones is gone; compared with another copy, unresolved V genes explain less than half, and the rest is unexplained. D and trimming come from the DNA, and the V and J calls and clone size come from that table. In all, the sample holds about 140,000 clones, and 70% to 80% of those were seen once. The top ten clonotypes cover 2.2% of the sample.

The cohort comprised 710 or so healthy bone marrow donors. Cohort members were all nominally healthy when sampled, although unrecorded immune exposures were likely present. The donor was CMV seronegative and was included in the group of about 350 seronegative cohort members. A peripheral blood sample was collected from each donor, and TCR beta sequencing was performed on peripheral blood mononuclear cells. Genomic DNA was extracted from the blood cell samples with the Qiagen DNeasy Blood Extraction Kit. The sequenced sample was PBMCs. This clonotype originated in a man aged 25-45 years in good health and CMV-seronegative. This sequence uses TRBV2 and TRBJ2-7; the D gene is perhaps TRBD1, from 6 matching bases. The CDR3 protein: CASSRDNTYEQCF. The sequenced DNA: TGTGCCAGCAGTCGGGACAACACCTACGAGCAGTGCTTC. The CDR3 plus the reference TRBV2 and TRBJ2-7 genes for the other parts give the full variable domain: EPEVTQTPSHQVTQMGQEVILRCVPISNHLYFYWYRQILGQKVEFLVSFYNNEISEKSEIFDDQFSVERPDGSNFTLKIRSTKLEDSAMYFCASSRDNTYEQCFGPGTRLTVT.